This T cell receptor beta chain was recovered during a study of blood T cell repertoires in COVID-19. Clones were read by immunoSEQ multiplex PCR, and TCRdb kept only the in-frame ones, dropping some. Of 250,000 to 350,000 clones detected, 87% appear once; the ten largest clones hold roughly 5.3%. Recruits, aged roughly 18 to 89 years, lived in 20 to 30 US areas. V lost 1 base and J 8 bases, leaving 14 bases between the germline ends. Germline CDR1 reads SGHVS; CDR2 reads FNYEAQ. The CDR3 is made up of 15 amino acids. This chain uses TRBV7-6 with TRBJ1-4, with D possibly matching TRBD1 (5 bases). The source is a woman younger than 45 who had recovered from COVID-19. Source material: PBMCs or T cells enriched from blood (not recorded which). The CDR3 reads CASSLVVGEEEKLFF. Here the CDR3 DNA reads TGTGCCAGCAGCTTAGTTGTGGGGGAGGAGGAAAAACTGTTTTTT.